This T cell receptor (beta chain) stems from a study of liver allograft versus peripheral blood T cells. In the study overall: In transplanted livers, T cell receptor repertoires were compared with those found in the recipients' peripheral blood.

TCRdb reprocessed the reads via MiXCR and lists one record per CDR3 protein. The sample lists over 10,000 distinct CDR3 sequences; under 20% were seen once. Regarding the study as a whole: Reports indicated that T cell receptor repertoires inside liver allografts differed from those in peripheral blood.

The CDR3 is 14 amino acids. The V gene end was trimmed by 3 bases and the J gene end by 6 bases; junction bases not matched to a gene: 8. Looked up from germline, CDR1 is GTSNPN and CDR2 is SVGIG (reference sequence). About this clonotype itself: Its specificity is not known.

V usage is TRBV30 and J usage is TRBJ2-1; 7 bases agree with TRBD2. The TCR originated in a human patient who had a liver transplant. Some T cells may be the graft donor's. The CDR3, as DNA: TGTGCCTGGAGGAATAGCGGGCACCTCAATGAGCAGTTCTTC. Protein product: CAWRNSGHLNEQFF.